The source of this TCR beta chain is a study of monozygotic twins with inflammatory bowel disease. Concerning this clonotype: Its matching antigen is unknown.

Study findings and constraints: Inverse Simpson values showed less TCRbeta diversity in IBD patients than in their healthy co-twins. Findings did not support one strong IBD-associated signal or clonotype.

TCRdb re-called the 5' RACE reads; one entry per CDR3 protein, DNA not given. The table for this sample gives about 420,000 distinct CDR3 sequences. Germline V gene lookup returns CDR1 SQVTM and CDR2 ANQGSEA. The CDR3 consists of 13 residues. The material sequenced was blood. This receptor was taken from a human donor with ulcerative colitis or Crohn's disease, or a healthy co-twin of an affected twin (not recorded which). The chain combines TRBV29-1 with TRBJ1-2. CDR3 loop: CSVDNRIDYGYTF.